These 24 T cell receptor beta chains share one sample of origin, sequenced in a study of blood T cell repertoires in COVID-19. Clones were sequenced by immunoSEQ multiplex PCR, and TCRdb holds only the in-frame ones, with some missing. The table includes fewer than 300,000 clones, about 70% detected once. Sequencing used peripheral blood. These receptors were obtained from a woman aged 80 or over with acute or convalescent COVID-19.

This chain connects TRBV7-3 to TRBJ2-3; weak D call: TRBD2 (5 bases). Germline values: CDR1 SGHTA, CDR2 FQGTGA. V lost 1 base, J lost 4 bases, and 15 bases lay in between. CDR3 length equals 16 residues. The CDR3 region is CASSLIRVGEADTQYF. CDR3 bases: TGTGCCAGCAGCTTAATAAGGGTGGGAGAGGCAGATACGCAGTATTTT.

V and J are TRBV6-5 and TRBJ1-5, with 10 bases fitting TRBD1. CDR1 MNHEY and CDR2 SVGAGI come from the germline V gene. The J segment lost 11 bases and the V segment lost 2 bases, leaving 12 bases of the junction unmatched. This CDR3 comprises 16 residues. The CDR3 region is CASSYGPPGQGWAQHF. CDR3 bases: TGTGCCAGCAGTTACGGGCCCCCGGGACAGGGGTGGGCCCAGCATTTT.

The chain combines TRBV19 with TRBJ1-2; D might be TRBD1 (5 bases). CDR3 size: 15 residues. Trimming removed 11 bases at V and 4 bases at J, with 23 bases between. From germline, CDR1 is LNHDA and CDR2 SQIVND (reference sequence). CDR3 in DNA: TGTGCCGTCGGGTTGGGGCCCCCCGGGGGCTATGGCTACACCTTC. It yields the protein CAVGLGPPGGYGYTF.

The chain joins TRBV6-6 to TRBJ1-1; D remains ambiguous. Germline CDR1 MNHNY, CDR2 SVGAGI (reference sequence). CDR3 length equals 13 residues. Trimming removed 5 bases from V and 2 bases from J, with 9 bases in between. DNA for the CDR3: TGTGCCAGCAGTCAACAAATAAACACTGAAGCTTTCTTT. It codes for CASSQQINTEAFF.

The V call is TRBV5-1, the J call TRBJ1-1, with 9 bases lining up with TRBD1. V shed 4 bases, J shed 0 bases, and the junction held 4 bases outside the gene matches. The germline gives CDR1 SGHRS, CDR2 YFSETQ. The CDR3 runs 15 residues. CDR3 nucleotide sequence: TGCGCCAGCAGCCGACAGGGGGGAATGAACACTGAAGCTTTCTTT. It codes for CASSRQGGMNTEAFF.

J is TRBJ2-5 and V is TRBV18; D perhaps matches TRBD1 (8 bases). The germline gives CDR1 KGHSH, CDR2 LQKENI. CDR3 length equals 14 residues. The V and J ends lost 3 bases and 4 bases respectively, with 12 bases between them. CDR3 coding DNA: TGTGCCAGCTCACCGACAGGGGAGGGAGAGACCCAGTACTTC. It yields the protein CASSPTGEGETQYF.

This sequence joins TRBV4-3 and TRBJ2-1; 11 nucleotides match TRBD2. Looked up from germline, CDR1 is LGHNA and CDR2 is YSLEER. V was pared by 4 bases and J by 0 bases, with 5 bases of the junction left unmatched. This CDR3 region has 17 residues. The CDR3 here is CASSRTSGGYSYNEQFF. In DNA form, the CDR3 reads TGCGCCAGCAGCCGTACTAGCGGGGGTTACTCCTACAATGAGCAGTTCTTC.

The chain carries TRBV5-1 and TRBJ1-4; weak D call: TRBD1 (5 bases). This CDR3 has 14 residues. The germline V and J ends were trimmed by 2 bases and 7 bases, with 12 bases remaining between them. In germline, CDR1 is SGHRS, CDR2 YFSETQ. The CDR3 loop reads CASSFDQGGEKLFF. The DNA of the CDR3 is TGCGCCAGCAGCTTTGACCAGGGCGGTGAAAAACTGTTTTTT.

J is TRBJ2-1 and V is TRBV18, with a tentative D call TRBD2 (5 bases). The CDR3 runs 12 residues. Trimming cost V 6 bases and J 7 bases, with 10 bases left between them. CDR1 is KGHSH and CDR2 is LQKENI in the germline V gene. The CDR3 sequence is CASSPSGNEQFF. The DNA of the CDR3 is TGTGCCAGCTCGCCGTCGGGGAATGAGCAGTTCTTC.

V gene TRBV9 combines with J gene TRBJ2-2; D perhaps matches TRBD1 (6 bases). CDR3 length: 15 residues. The V gene lost 2 bases and the J gene lost 2 bases, with 10 bases spanning the gap. Germline CDR1 is SGDLS and CDR2 is YYNGEE. CDR3 sequence reads: CASSVSGTNTGELFF. In DNA, the CDR3 is TGTGCCAGCAGCGTGTCGGGGACAAACACCGGGGAGCTGTTTTTT.

The chain's CDR3 is CASSSRDRQNSPLHF. The CDR3 coding sequence is TGTGCCAGCAGTTCTCGGGACAGGCAGAATTCACCCCTCCACTTT. This chain links TRBV6-2 or TRBV6-3 with TRBJ1-6; 8 bases match TRBD1. The germline V gene encodes CDR1 MNHEY and CDR2 SVGEGT. The CDR3 runs to 15 residues. Trimming at V came to 4 bases and at J to 7 bases, leaving 6 bases not matched to a gene.

The chain links TRBV5-6 to TRBJ1-1; the match to TRBD1 covers 7 bases. The CDR3 sequence is 14 residues long. Germline-derived CDR1 and CDR2 are SGHDT and YYEEEE. V was pared by 4 bases and J by 4 bases, with 7 bases of the junction left unmatched. The CDR3, as DNA: TGTGCCAGCAGCGTGGACAGGCATGGCACTGAAGCTTTCTTT. It is translated as CASSVDRHGTEAFF. Full variable domain (outside the CDR3, taken from reference TRBV5-6 and TRBJ1-1): DAGVTQSPTHLIKTRGQQVTLRCSPKSGHDTVSWYQQALGQGPQFIFQYYEEEERQRGNFPDRFSGHQFPNYSSELNVNALLLGDSALYLCASSVDRHGTEAFFGQGTRLTVV.

This clone was observed a single time. This chain joins TRBV5-6 and TRBJ2-1, with TRBD2 matching 7 bases. V lost 0 bases and J lost 0; bases outside the gene matches: 9. The CDR3 sequence is 18 residues long. Per the germline V gene, CDR1 is SGHDT and CDR2 is YYEEEE. The CDR3 reads CASSLGPPSGHSYNEQFF. The DNA for the CDR3 is TGTGCCAGCAGCTTGGGTCCCCCTAGCGGACACTCCTACAATGAGCAGTTCTTC.

The chain recombines TRBV7-9 with TRBJ1-5, with D hard to call. The V end lost 5 bases, the J end lost 10 bases, and 6 bases lay between the germline ends. The CDR3 length is 10 residues. In germline, CDR1 is SEHNR, CDR2 FQNEAQ (reference sequence). The CDR3 sequence is CASSVIPQHF. In DNA form, the CDR3 reads TGTGCCAGCAGCGTAATTCCCCAGCATTTT. Using reference TRBV7-9 and TRBJ1-5 for the parts outside the CDR3, the full variable domain is DTGVSQNPRHKITKRGQNVTFRCDPISEHNRLYWYRQTLGQGPEFLTYFQNEAQLEKSRLLSDRFSAERPKGSFSTLEIQRTEQGDSAMYLCASSVIPQHFGDGTRLSIL.

This clone showed up just a few times. The chain carries TRBV12-5 and TRBJ1-2; D ambiguous. The CDR3 has 14 amino acids. Trimming stripped 6 bases from V and 1 base from J, with 12 bases between. Germline assignment: CDR1 LGHNT and CDR2 FRNRAP. The CDR3 DNA follows: TGTGCTAGTGGCCCCCCTGGGAGTAACTATGGCTACACCTTC. Translation gives CASGPPGSNYGYTF.

The J gene is TRBJ2-2, the V gene TRBV9; 11 positions match TRBD2. The junction had 7 bases not matched to a gene; V was cut back by 2 bases and J by 4 bases. The V gene's germline CDR1 is SGDLS and CDR2 YYNGEE. The CDR3 has 17 amino acids. The CDR3 sequence: CASSVISGRAGTGELFF. DNA for the CDR3: TGTGCCAGCAGCGTGATTAGCGGGAGGGCCGGCACCGGGGAGCTGTTTTTT.

This clone appeared a few times. This chain uses TRBV7-2 with TRBJ2-3; D might be TRBD1 (6 bases). In germline, CDR1 is SGHTA, CDR2 FQGNSA. The germline V and J ends were trimmed by 6 bases and 0 bases, with 16 bases remaining between them. The CDR3 extends over 16 amino acids. The CDR3 bases are TGTGCCAGCAGTATTCTCGGACAGTCTAGCACAGATACGCAGTATTTT. This sequence encodes CASSILGQSSTDTQYF.

This chain links TRBV6-5 with TRBJ2-1; 10 bases are shared with TRBD2. Germline CDR1 MNHEY, CDR2 SVGAGI. Unmatched junction bases numbered 5, after V lost 4 bases and J lost 5 bases. This CDR3 spans 15 amino acids. The CDR3 coding sequence is TGTGCCAGCAGTTCGAGGACTAGCGGTCACAATGAGCAGTTCTTC. Protein: CASSSRTSGHNEQFF.

V usage is TRBV13 and J usage is TRBJ1-1; D unresolved. This CDR3 has 15 amino acids. The V end lost 0 bases, the J end lost 5 bases, and 13 bases lay between the germline ends. Germline V gene data show CDR1 as PRHDT and CDR2 as FYEKMQ (reference sequence). CDR3 protein: CASSLGVFSGTEAFF. For the CDR3, the DNA is TGTGCCAGCAGCTTAGGAGTCTTTTCGGGGACTGAAGCTTTCTTT.

The chain couples TRBV30 to TRBJ2-3; 14 bases align to TRBD2. Germline V gives CDR1 GTSNPN, CDR2 SVGIG (reference sequence). V was clipped by 3 bases and J by 4 bases; unmatched bases: 6. The CDR3 contains 16 residues. CDR3 protein: CAWSRGLAGAADTQYF. DNA for the CDR3: TGTGCCTGGAGCAGGGGACTAGCGGGAGCGGCAGATACGCAGTATTTT.

This clone was recorded a few times. The J gene is TRBJ1-4, the V gene TRBV25-1, with D possibly matching TRBD1 (6 bases). This CDR3 is built from 14 residues. Trimming left V 6 bases short and J 7 bases short, with 15 bases between. Germline V gene lookup returns CDR1 MGHDK and CDR2 SYGVNS. The CDR3 sequence: CASRDTGRGEKLFF. CDR3 DNA: TGTGCCAGCAGGGACACAGGGAGGGGTGAAAAACTGTTTTTT.

This rearrangement joins TRBV3-1 (or the pseudogene TRBV3-2) to TRBJ1-2, with D unresolved. CDR3 length equals 13 residues. V shed 5 bases and J shed 4 bases, with 11 bases lying between them. Germline CDR1 reads LGHDT; CDR2 reads YNNKEL (reference sequence). This chain's CDR3 is CASSFDTSYGYTF. CDR3 nucleotides: TGTGCCAGCAGCTTCGACACGTCCTATGGCTACACCTTC.

The chain is built from TRBV4-1 and TRBJ1-6; 8 bases line up with TRBD1. The CDR3 loop spans 15 amino acids. Germline V gene lookup returns CDR1 MGHRA and CDR2 YSYEKL. The V gene end was trimmed by 4 bases and the J gene end by 6 bases; junction bases not matched to a gene: 5. CDR3: CASSRQGQANSPLHF. The CDR3 region has the DNA TGCGCCAGCAGCCGCCAGGGACAGGCTAATTCACCCCTCCACTTT.

The chain employs TRBV2 and TRBJ1-2, with 10 bases that match TRBD1. The CDR3 consists of 16 residues. J was trimmed by 4 bases and V by 4 bases; bases with no gene match: 9. Germline assignment: CDR1 SNHLY and CDR2 FYNNEI. As DNA, the CDR3 is TGTGCCAGCAGTGGGGGACAGGGGATTACTCCCTATGGCTACACCTTC. This translates into CASSGGQGITPYGYTF.